These T cell receptor beta chains were read from a single sample in a study of blood T cell repertoires in COVID-19. Only in-frame clones appear in the TCRdb table, and some are missing; sequencing was by immunoSEQ multiplex PCR. The table records around 300,000 clones, less than 90% of them present only once. Sequencing input: PBMCs or T cells enriched from blood (not recorded which). The origin of the receptors is a woman between 50 and 59 years old who had recovered from COVID-19. The CDR3 runs from the conserved cysteine through the conserved F or W. Clone size is shown for a subset of rows, as once, few, many or a class of expanded clone.

J,V,size,CDR3
TRBJ2-7,TRBV7-9,few,CASSFSGGAYEQYF
TRBJ1-4,TRBV25-1,once,CASKQGAEVRLFF
TRBJ2-1,TRBV6-1,.,CASSEGLAGHEQFF
TRBJ1-5,TRBV6-5,.,CASSGSVGPQHF
TRBJ1-1,TRBV5-6,.,CASSTGRDPEAFF
TRBJ2-1,TRBV14,.,CASSQQPGQGANEQFF
TRBJ1-5,TRBV5-1,.,CASSLEGGGKNNQPQHF
TRBJ2-2,TRBV5-1,.,CASSMTSGSHGELFF
TRBJ1-2,TRBV28,.,CASSTFSVGYTF
TRBJ2-3,TRBV20-1,.,CSASSRVGEADTQYF
TRBJ2-7,TRBV7-2,.,CASSLHRGLSYEQYF
TRBJ1-4,TRBV9,.,CASSRQGPGGEKLFF
TRBJ1-1,TRBV10-1,.,CASSESGTGVNTEAFF
TRBJ2-6,TRBV6-1,.,CASSEGTGVRGGANVLTF
TRBJ2-2,TRBV5-4,.,CASSLIAGTGELFF
TRBJ1-5,TRBV30,.,CAWRSGQSNQPQHF
TRBJ1-6,TRBV27,once,CASARDYNSPLHF
TRBJ1-2,TRBV7-9,once,CASSLGDREVGYTF
TRBJ1-6,TRBV27,.,CASSLQGGAQRSPLHF
TRBJ1-1,TRBV28,.,CASSLLGQNTEAFF
TRBJ1-4,TRBV18,.,CASSPPRGTANEKLFF
TRBJ1-4,TRBV9,.,CASSVVGSTNEKLFF